The clone carrying this T cell receptor beta chain was seen only a few times. Germline values: CDR1 WNHNN, CDR2 SYGVQD (reference sequence). The V segment lost 6 bases and the J segment 0 bases; nucleotides outside the gene matches: 5. The CDR3 totals 16 residues. This entry is derived from a study of cytomegalovirus exposure and HLA in healthy donors. PCR involved 60 Vbeta and 13 Jbeta primers. Clones were read by immunoSEQ multiplex PCR, and TCRdb kept only the in-frame ones, dropping some. Of about 130,000 clones in the sample, around 78% were seen once. This rearrangement joins TRBV10-1 to TRBJ2-6, with 7 bases fitting TRBD2. This receptor was identified in a woman aged 40 to 50 in good health and CMV-seronegative. Input material: PBMCs. The CDR3 loop reads CASRGRGVSGANVLTF. CDR3 DNA: TGCGCCAGCAGGGGACGGGGGGTCTCTGGGGCCAACGTCCTGACTTTC.